This TCR beta chain was identified during a study of PD-1 blockade in classical Hodgkin lymphoma. All the patients suffered relapse after autologous stem cell transplantation, and brentuximab vedotin exposure differed. Study-level findings and limits: There was a significant rise in CD4+ TCR diversity by C4D1, with no such rise for CD8+.

Between the trimmed V and J ends, which lost 8 bases and 4 bases, there was a span of 9 bases. This CDR3 contains 11 residues. Germline lookup yields CDR1 SQVTM and CDR2 ANQGSEA. In this sample, this clone turned up once. Antigen specificity is unknown. Assay: immunoSEQ multiplex PCR; the TCRdb copy retains only in-frame clones and omits some. This sample yields some 16,000 clones, of which approximately 80% are seen a single time; more than 35% belongs to the top ten. The receptor was isolated from a human donor with classical Hodgkin lymphoma. This sample comprised peripheral blood mononuclear cells (PBMCs), obtained before the second cycle of nivolumab. The genes are TRBV29-1 and TRBJ1-3; unclear D gene. CDR3 in DNA: TGCAGCTGTACTCTCGGAAACACCATATATTTT. Its protein product is CSCTLGNTIYF.